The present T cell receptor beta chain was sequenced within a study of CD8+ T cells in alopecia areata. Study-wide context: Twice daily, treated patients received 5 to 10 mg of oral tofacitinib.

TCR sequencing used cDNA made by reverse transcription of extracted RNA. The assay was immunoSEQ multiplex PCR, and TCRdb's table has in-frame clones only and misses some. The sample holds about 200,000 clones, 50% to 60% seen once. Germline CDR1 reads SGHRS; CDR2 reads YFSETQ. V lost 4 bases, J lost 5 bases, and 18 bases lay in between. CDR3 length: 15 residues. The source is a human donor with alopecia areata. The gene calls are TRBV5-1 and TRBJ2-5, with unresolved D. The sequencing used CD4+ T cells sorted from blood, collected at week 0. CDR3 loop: CASSSKASQSETQYF. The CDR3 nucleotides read TGCGCCAGCAGCAGTAAAGCTAGTCAGAGCGAGACCCAGTACTTC.